The source of this T cell receptor beta chain is a study of blood T cell repertoires in COVID-19. Study-wide background: Samples representing acute and convalescent COVID-19 were sourced from the United States, Italy and Spain. The cDNA or gDNA used as material had been derived from T cells, B-cell-depleted T cells, or PBMCs.

Per the original data handling: Amplification of reference gene primers provided the estimated nucleated cell counts. Repertoires were generated with immunoSEQ multiplex PCR, while TCRdb's copy carries only in-frame clones and drops some. V, J and clone size were drawn from that table, and D and trimming were deduced from the DNA. The data show a few hundred thousand clones, with about 90% seen just once and about 2.2% held by the top ten. Of note for this clone: Other DNA sequences in this sample translate to the same CDR3.

The CDR3 is made up of 15 amino acids. The germline CDR1 and CDR2 sequences are SGDLS and YYNGEE. The ends lost 0 bases at V and 6 bases at J; junction bases unmatched: 0. The receptor was isolated from a woman aged 45 to 65 who had recovered from COVID-19. Sequenced input: peripheral blood. The chain recombines TRBV9 with TRBJ2-3, with 14 bases aligning to TRBD2. CDR3 loop: CASSVGLAGGDTQYF. The CDR3 region has the DNA TGTGCCAGCAGCGTAGGACTAGCGGGGGGGGATACGCAGTATTTT.